Sequencing of this TCR beta chain was carried out in a study of cytomegalovirus exposure and HLA in healthy donors. The PCR ran on 60 Vbeta and 13 Jbeta primers. Clones were read by immunoSEQ multiplex PCR, and TCRdb kept only the in-frame ones, dropping some. This table holds 130,000 or so clones, 72% found once. Study-wide results and limits: Among the CMV-associated chains, three were confirmed in vitro as specific for CMV antigens.

Germline CDR1 reads SGHAT; CDR2 reads FQNNGV. There are 17 residues in the CDR3. V shed 0 bases and J 0 bases; nucleotides not matched to a gene: 4. Nominal health characterized the donors when sampled, though unrecorded immune exposures were likely. In its sample, this clone was seen once. Antigen: not known. The V call is TRBV11-2, the J call TRBJ2-2; TRBD2 matches 7 bases. The sample comprised PBMCs. The TCR sequence derives from a man aged 50-60 years in good health and CMV-seropositive. This CDR3 reads CASSLEGRAANTGELFF. The CDR3, as DNA: TGTGCCAGCAGCTTAGAGGGGAGGGCAGCGAACACCGGGGAGCTGTTTTTT.